Given below is one T cell receptor (beta chain) in context. Measured with immunoSEQ multiplex PCR; TCRdb has only the in-frame clones, and not every one. The sample shows 95,000 or so clones, approximately 86% of them seen only once. The entry originates in a study of blood T cell repertoires in COVID-19. The wider study: The analysed material was cDNA or gDNA that came from T cells, B-cell-depleted T cells, or PBMCs.

V was pared by 1 base and J by 8 bases, with 16 bases of the junction left unmatched. The CDR3 sequence is 18 residues long. Looked up from germline, CDR1 is MGHDK and CDR2 is SYGVNS. The chain has TRBV25-1 and TRBJ1-5; 8 positions match TRBD1. Sequenced material: peripheral blood. The clonotype originates from an elderly man with active or convalescent COVID-19. CDR3 bases: TGTGCCAGCAGTGAATCTCCGGGACAGGCTGGGAGGTATGAGCCCCAGCATTTT. Translation gives CASSESPGQAGRYEPQHF.